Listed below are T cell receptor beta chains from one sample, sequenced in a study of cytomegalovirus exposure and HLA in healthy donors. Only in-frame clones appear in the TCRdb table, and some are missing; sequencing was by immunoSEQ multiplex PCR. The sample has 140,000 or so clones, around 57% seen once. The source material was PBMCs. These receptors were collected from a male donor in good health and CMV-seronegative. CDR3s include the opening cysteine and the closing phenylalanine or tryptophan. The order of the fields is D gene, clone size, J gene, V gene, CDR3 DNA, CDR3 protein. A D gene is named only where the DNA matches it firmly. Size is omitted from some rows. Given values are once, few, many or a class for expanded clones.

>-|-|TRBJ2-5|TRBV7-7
TGTGCTAGCAGCCAAACGGGGGAGACCCAGTACTTC
CASSQTGETQYF
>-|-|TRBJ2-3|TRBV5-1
TGCGCCAGCAGCACCTCCGGGGGGCCACAAGATACGCAGTATTTT
CASSTSGGPQDTQYF
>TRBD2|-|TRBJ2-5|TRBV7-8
TGTGCCAGCAGCTTAGAACTAGCGGGGGGTAAGACCCAGTACTTC
CASSLELAGGKTQYF
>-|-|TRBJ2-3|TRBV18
TGTGCCAGCTCACCCCCCCGACTGGCTAGCACAGATACGCAGTATTTT
CASSPPRLASTDTQYF
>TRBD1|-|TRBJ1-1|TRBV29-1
TGCAGCGTTCGACAGGGGGAACGATGGAACACTGAAGCTTTCTTT
CSVRQGERWNTEAFF
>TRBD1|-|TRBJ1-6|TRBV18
TGTGCCAGCTCCCCCCGGACAGGCCAGGGATCTGGGCACACCCTCCACTTT
CASSPRTGQGSGHTLHF
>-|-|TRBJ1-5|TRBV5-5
TGTGCCAGCAGCGCGTACGATCAGCCCCAGCATTTT
CASSAYDQPQHF
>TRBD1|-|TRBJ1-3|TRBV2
TGTGCCAGCGCCCAGGGACAGTCCTCTGGAAACACCATATATTTT
CASAQGQSSGNTIYF
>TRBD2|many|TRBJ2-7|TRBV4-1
TGCGCCAGCAGCCCTGGACTAGCGGGGGCAGTCGACGAGCAGTACTTC
CASSPGLAGAVDEQYF
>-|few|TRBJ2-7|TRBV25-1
TGTGCCAGCAGTGTGGCAGGGTACGAGCAGTACTTC
CASSVAGYEQYF
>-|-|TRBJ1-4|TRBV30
TGTGCCTGGGATACCTCAGGGCGAAAACTGTTTTTT
CAWDTSGRKLFF
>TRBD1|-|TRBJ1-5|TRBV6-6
TGTGCCAGCAAACTCGGGACAGCTAGCAATCAGCCCCAGCATTTT
CASKLGTASNQPQHF
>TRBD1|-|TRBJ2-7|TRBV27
TGTGCCAGCAGTGTAGGGGACAGCTACGAGCAGTACTTC
CASSVGDSYEQYF
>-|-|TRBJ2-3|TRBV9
TGTGCCAGCAGCGTAGGCACTAGCCCTATTACAGATACGCAGTATTTT
CASSVGTSPITDTQYF
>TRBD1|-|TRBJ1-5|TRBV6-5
TGTGCCAGCAGTCACCCAAGGGACAGGGGGCATTTT
CASSHPRDRGHF
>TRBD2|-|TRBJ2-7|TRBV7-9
TGTGCCAGCAGCCCCTCCGGGACTAGCTACCTAGAAGGGTCCTACGAGCAGTACTTC
CASSPSGTSYLEGSYEQYF
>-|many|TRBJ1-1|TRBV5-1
TGCGCCAGCAGCTTGGGTCCTACAGAGAACACTGAAGCTTTCTTT
CASSLGPTENTEAFF
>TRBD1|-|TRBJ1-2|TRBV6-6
TGTGCCAGCAGTGGACAGGGTCAGGGCTATGGCTACACCTTC
CASSGQGQGYGYTF
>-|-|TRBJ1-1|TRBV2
TGTGCCAGCAGTGTGGTGGGGGGGGCTGAAGCTTTCTTT
CASSVVGGAEAFF
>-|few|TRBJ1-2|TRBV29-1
TGCAGCGTTGGAAAGGGAGCAGGCTACACCTTC
CSVGKGAGYTF
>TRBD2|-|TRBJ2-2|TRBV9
TGTGCCAGCAGCGTAGGGACTAGCGGCAACGGGGAGCTGTTTTTT
CASSVGTSGNGELFF
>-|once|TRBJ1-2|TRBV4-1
TGCGCCAGCAGCCAAGATACAGGGCTCTCTTCTGGCTACACCTTC
CASSQDTGLSSGYTF
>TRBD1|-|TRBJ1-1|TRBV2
TGTGCCAGCAGGGCAGACAGGGGGGCCAACACTGAAGCTTTCTTT
CASRADRGANTEAFF
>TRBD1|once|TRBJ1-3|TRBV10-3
TGTGCCATCAGCTCGACCCGGACAGGGCTCTCTGGAAACACCATATATTTT
CAISSTRTGLSGNTIYF
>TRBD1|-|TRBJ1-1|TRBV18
TGTGCCAGCTCGGTTGAGACAGGGGGATACACTGAAGCTTTCTTT
CASSVETGGYTEAFF
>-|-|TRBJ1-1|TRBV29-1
TGCAGCGTTGTGGGCAGTTTGAACACTGAAGCTTTCTTT
CSVVGSLNTEAFF
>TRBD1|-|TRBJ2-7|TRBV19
TGTGCCAGTAGTGTCGGACAGGGGCTCCACGAGCAGTACTTC
CASSVGQGLHEQYF
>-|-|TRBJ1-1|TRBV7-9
TGTGCCAGCAGCTCGGCAGGAGGGGTGAACACTGAAGCTTTCTTT
CASSSAGGVNTEAFF
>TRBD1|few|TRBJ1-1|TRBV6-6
TGTGCCAGCAGTTACCCTTACAGGGGCTCGGTAGATGAAGCTTTCTTT
CASSYPYRGSVDEAFF
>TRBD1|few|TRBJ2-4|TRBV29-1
TGCAGCGTGGAAGGACAGGCAGAAAACATTCAGTACTTC
CSVEGQAENIQYF
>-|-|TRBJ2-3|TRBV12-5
TGTGCTAGTGGTTCATACTGGACTAGCACAGATACGCAGTATTTT
CASGSYWTSTDTQYF
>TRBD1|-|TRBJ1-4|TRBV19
TGTGCCAGTAGTCTCCAACGCCAGGGGGCGCGCACTAATGAAAAACTGTTTTTT
CASSLQRQGARTNEKLFF
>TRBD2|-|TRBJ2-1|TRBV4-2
TGTGCCAGCAGTCTTGGGACTAGCTTAACAAATGAGCAGTTCTTC
CASSLGTSLTNEQFF
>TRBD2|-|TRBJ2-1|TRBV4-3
TGCGCCAGCAGCCAAGTGATTACTGCCCGGGGGGGGAATGAGCAGTTCTTC
CASSQVITARGGNEQFF
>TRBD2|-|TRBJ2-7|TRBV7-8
TGTGCCAGCAGCCTAATAGCGGGGGGTGCCGCAGGCTCCTACGAGCAGTACTTC
CASSLIAGGAAGSYEQYF
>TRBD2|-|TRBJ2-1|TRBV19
TGTGCCAGTGCCCAAACTAGCGGGGGGGCCAATGAGCAGTTCTTC
CASAQTSGGANEQFF
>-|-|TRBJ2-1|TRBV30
TGTGCCTGGAGTGTACTGAATGGGCAGTTCTTC
CAWSVLNGQFF
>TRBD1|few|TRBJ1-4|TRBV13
TGTGCCAGCAGCTTAGGACAGGGGGTTGATGAAAAACTGTTTTTT
CASSLGQGVDEKLFF
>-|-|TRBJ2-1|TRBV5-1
TGCGCCAGCAGCTTGGATGAGAGGTACAATGAGCAGTTCTTC
CASSLDERYNEQFF
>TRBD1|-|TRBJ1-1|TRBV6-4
TGTGCCAGCAGACCCCGGCTGGGACAGGGCGAAGCTTTCTTT
CASRPRLGQGEAFF
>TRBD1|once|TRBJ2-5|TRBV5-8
TGTGCCAGCAGCTTCGGGACAGGGAGCCAAGAGACCCAGTACTTC
CASSFGTGSQETQYF
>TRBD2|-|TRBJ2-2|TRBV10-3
TGTGCCACCAGGAGGCGGGAGGACGGGGAGCTGTTTTTT
CATRRREDGELFF
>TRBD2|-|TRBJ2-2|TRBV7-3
TGTGCCAGCCGCCGGGGGGACACCGGGGAGCTGTTTTTT
CASRRGDTGELFF
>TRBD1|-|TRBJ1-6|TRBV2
TGTGCCAGCAGTGTATTGGGACAGGGTAATTCACCCCTCCACTTT
CASSVLGQGNSPLHF
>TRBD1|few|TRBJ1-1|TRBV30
TGTGCCTGGAGTTCGGAGACAGGGCACACTGAAGCTTTCTTT
CAWSSETGHTEAFF
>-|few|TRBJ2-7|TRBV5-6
TGTGCCAGCAGCTTGCGGGGAACCGAGCAGTACTTC
CASSLRGTEQYF